Following are 22 T cell receptor beta chains from one sample sequenced in a study of T cell responses to AZD1222 COVID-19 vaccine. Some clones are missing from TCRdb's copy, which holds only in-frame ones; the method was immunoSEQ multiplex PCR. The table lists under 150,000 clones, less than 95% of them singletons. The specimen was peripheral blood, collected on day 0 of AZD1222 vaccination. These receptors were collected from an adult in good health.

The count of this clone is one. V is TRBV27 and J is TRBJ2-6; 7 bases are shared with TRBD1. This CDR3 comprises 19 residues. CDR1 and CDR2 from the germline V gene are MNHEY and SMNVEV (reference sequence). Trimming cost V 0 bases and J 0 bases; bases outside gene matches: 8. The CDR3 nucleotides are TGTGCCAGCAGTTTATCAAGACCGGGACAGCTCTCTGGGGCCAACGTCCTGACTTTC. Protein: CASSLSRPGQLSGANVLTF.

The chain couples TRBV11-2 to TRBJ1-3; 8 positions agree with TRBD1. With V trimmed by 0 bases and J by 5 bases, 12 bases remained unmatched. The CDR3 length is 18 residues. Germline V gene sequence: CDR1 SGHAT, CDR2 FQNNGV. The CDR3 loop reads CASSLDGTGTGPRNTIYF. The CDR3 DNA sequence: TGTGCCAGCAGCTTAGATGGGACAGGCACTGGCCCTCGAAACACCATATATTTT.

The chain uses TRBV7-2 and TRBJ1-2, with D possibly being TRBD1 (5 bases). CDR3 length equals 14 residues. V was cut by 2 bases and J by 4 bases, with 11 bases left in between. CDR1 SGHTA and CDR2 FQGNSA come from the germline V gene. CDR3 bases: TGTGCCAGCAGCTTACGCAGGGTTGGCTATGGCTACACCTTC. Translation: CASSLRRVGYGYTF.

This chain uses TRBV7-2 with TRBJ2-1; D remains unclear. There are 12 residues in the CDR3. CDR1 is SGHTA, CDR2 FQGNSA, per germline. V shed 2 bases and J shed 4 bases, with 3 bases lying between them. CDR3 sequence (DNA): TGTGCCAGCAGCTTAAGGTACAATGAGCAGTTCTTC. Translating it yields CASSLRYNEQFF. The variable domain in full, completed from reference TRBV7-2 and TRBJ2-1, reads GAGVSQSPSNKVTEKGKDVELRCDPISGHTALYWYRQSLGQGLEFLIYFQGNSAPDKSGLPSDRFSAERTGGSVSTLTIQRTQQEDSAVYLCASSLRYNEQFFGPGTRLTVL.

This rearrangement joins TRBV9 to TRBJ1-1; 8 bases map to TRBD1. Per the germline V gene, CDR1 is SGDLS and CDR2 is YYNGEE. After removal of 1 base from V and 4 bases from J, the junction contained 0 bases not matched to a gene. The CDR3 is 13 residues long. Here the CDR3 reads CASSVTGGTEAFF. The CDR3 DNA sequence: TGTGCCAGCAGCGTAACAGGGGGCACTGAAGCTTTCTTT.

The CDR3 DNA sequence: TGTGCCAGCTCACGGGGACAGGGGGCTGTGGAGACTGAAGCTTTCTTT. Amino acids: CASSRGQGAVETEAFF. The rearrangement links TRBV18 to TRBJ1-1; 12 nucleotides agree with TRBD1. Unmatched junction bases numbered 8, after V lost 4 bases and J lost 5 bases. The CDR3 loop spans 16 amino acids. The germline V gene has CDR1 KGHSH and CDR2 LQKENI.

Points on this clone: The junction differs from germline at one of its ends, possibly a read error. The V call is TRBV28, the J call TRBJ1-2; D may be TRBD1 (6 bases). Germline CDR1 reads MDHEN; CDR2 reads SYDVKM. The CDR3 runs 17 residues. The CDR3 loop is CASSSPRGALRVGGYTF. The CDR3 DNA reads as TGTGCCAGTAGTTCCCCCCGGGGGGCCCTCCGGGTAGGAGGCTACACCTTC.

This chain connects TRBV28 to TRBJ2-7; possible D gene TRBD1, 5 bases. Trimming removed 2 bases at V and 0 bases at J, with 5 bases between. The CDR3 spans 13 residues. Germline CDR1 MDHEN, CDR2 SYDVKM. The CDR3 DNA sequence: TGTGCCAGCAGTTTAGACAGCTCCTACGAGCAGTACTTC. Translating it yields CASSLDSSYEQYF.

This clone has only a few counts. This chain joins TRBV5-1 and TRBJ2-7; D is undetermined. The CDR3 has 13 amino acids. The V end was cut by 0 bases, the J end by 6 bases, with 10 bases between. Germline V gene lookup returns CDR1 SGHRS and CDR2 YFSETQ. CDR3 in amino acids: CASSLVGFSEQYF. CDR3 bases: TGCGCCAGCAGCTTGGTAGGGTTTAGCGAGCAGTACTTC.

The chain combines TRBV5-4 with TRBJ2-7; 12 bases are a match to TRBD2. V shed 0 bases, J shed 3 bases, and the junction held 4 bases outside the gene matches. Germline-derived CDR1 and CDR2 are SGHNT and YYREEE (reference sequence). The CDR3 is made up of 16 amino acids. CDR3 loop: CASSLGGLAGHYEQYF. The DNA for the CDR3 is TGTGCCAGCAGCTTGGGGGGACTAGCGGGCCACTACGAGCAGTACTTC. The full variable domain, its missing parts supplied by reference TRBV5-4 and TRBJ2-7, is ETGVTQSPTHLIKTRGQQVTLRCSSQSGHNTVSWYQQALGQGPQFIFQYYREEENGRGNFPPRFSGLQFPNYSSELNVNALELDDSALYLCASSLGGLAGHYEQYFGPGTRLTVT.

A single count supports this clone. The chain carries TRBV23-1 and TRBJ1-1; D perhaps matches TRBD1 (6 bases). TRBV23-1 is an open reading frame, and its role is uncertain. The CDR3 has 12 residues. The ends were cut back, 6 bases at V and 8 bases at J, with 13 bases in the middle. CDR3 DNA: TGCGCCAGCAGAACAGGGAGCGGGGAAGCTTTCTTT. Residues: CASRTGSGEAFF.

The chain has TRBV19 and TRBJ2-1, with D perhaps matching TRBD1 (6 bases). Trimming pared 1 base from V and 8 bases from J, leaving 12 bases between. The CDR3 is 14 residues long. Germline V CDR1 and CDR2: LNHDA, SQIVND (reference sequence). The CDR3 protein is CASSIVQGMDEQFF. In DNA form, the CDR3 reads TGTGCCAGTAGTATAGTTCAGGGGATGGATGAGCAGTTCTTC.

This sequence joins TRBV14 and TRBJ1-2; no reliable D call. Germline V gene sequence: CDR1 SGHDN, CDR2 FVKESK. Trimming left V 0 bases short and J 4 bases short, with 6 bases between. The CDR3 has 13 amino acids. The CDR3 reads CASSQDRSYGYTF. In DNA, the CDR3 is TGTGCCAGCAGCCAAGATAGGAGCTATGGCTACACCTTC.

Written as DNA, the CDR3 is TGCGCCAGCAGCCAATATCTGACTGGACTAGCGGGAGAGGCTGAGCAGTTCTTC. Translating gives CASSQYLTGLAGEAEQFF. The rearrangement joins TRBV4-1 to TRBJ2-1, with 13 bases aligning to TRBD2. J gave up 9 bases and V 2 bases, and 13 bases lay outside the gene matches. Germline V gene sequence: CDR1 MGHRA, CDR2 YSYEKL. The CDR3 loop spans 18 amino acids.

The gene calls are TRBV6-2 or TRBV6-3 and TRBJ2-3, with 9 bases lining up with TRBD2. V lost 0 bases and J lost 4; bases outside the gene matches: 5. There are 16 residues in the CDR3. Germline values: CDR1 MNHEY, CDR2 SVGEGT. The CDR3 DNA is TGTGCCAGCAGTTACTCGAGGCGGGGGGGCCCAGATACGCAGTATTTT. Amino acid sequence: CASSYSRRGGPDTQYF.

The CDR3 region is CASSFVAEADTQYF. CDR3 nucleotide sequence: TGTGCCAGCAGCTTTGTAGCGGAGGCAGATACGCAGTATTTT. The gene calls are TRBV7-2 and TRBJ2-3; a possible D gene is TRBD2 (6 bases). There are 14 residues in the CDR3. Germline-derived CDR1 and CDR2 are SGHTA and FQGNSA. Trimming left V 3 bases short and J 4 bases short, with 11 bases between.

This clone is a singleton in its sample. The chain combines TRBV3-1 (or the pseudogene TRBV3-2) with TRBJ2-2, with D hard to call. Trimming took 0 bases from V and 6 from J, leaving 17 bases between them. The CDR3 length is 17 residues. Per the germline V gene, CDR1 is LGHDT and CDR2 is YNNKEL (reference sequence). The CDR3 DNA is TGTGCCAGCAGCCAAGATCTTAAGTTTCCAACACCCGGGGAGCTGTTTTTT. This encodes CASSQDLKFPTPGELFF.

The V and J genes are TRBV5-1 and TRBJ1-1, with 7 bases aligning to TRBD1. From germline, CDR1 is SGHRS and CDR2 YFSETQ. CDR3 length equals 15 residues. J was trimmed by 1 base and V by 4 bases; bases with no gene match: 7. The CDR3 DNA reads as TGCGCCAGCAGCACCGAACCAGGGGGGAACACTGAAGCTTTCTTT. The encoded protein is CASSTEPGGNTEAFF.

V is TRBV7-2 and J is TRBJ2-7, with TRBD1 matching 9 bases. The J segment lost 5 bases and the V segment lost 3 bases, leaving 5 bases of the junction unmatched. This CDR3 is 14 amino acids long. The germline V gene has CDR1 SGHTA and CDR2 FQGNSA. The CDR3 DNA follows: TGTGCCAGCAGCTTCGGGACAGGGTCCCACGAGCAGTACTTC. This translates into CASSFGTGSHEQYF. The full variable domain, with the rest looked up from reference TRBV7-2 and TRBJ2-7, is GAGVSQSPSNKVTEKGKDVELRCDPISGHTALYWYRQSLGQGLEFLIYFQGNSAPDKSGLPSDRFSAERTGGSVSTLTIQRTQQEDSAVYLCASSFGTGSHEQYFGPGTRLTVT.

This rearrangement joins TRBV6-5 to TRBJ2-7; possibly TRBD1 or TRBD2 for D (6 bases each). The CDR3 covers 15 residues. CDR1 MNHEY and CDR2 SVGAGI come from the germline V gene. Trimming removed 0 bases from V and 3 bases from J, with 12 bases in between. CDR3 sequence reads: CASSYSTGAIYEQYF. The CDR3 region has the DNA TGTGCCAGCAGTTACTCGACGGGGGCGATCTACGAGCAGTACTTC.

V gene TRBV19 combines with J gene TRBJ1-4, with TRBD1 matching 7 bases. This CDR3 is 15 amino acids long. With 6 bases clipped from V and 0 bases from J, the junction kept 4 bases outside the gene matches. The germline V gene has CDR1 LNHDA and CDR2 SQIVND (reference sequence). The CDR3 DNA is TGTGCCAGTAGAATAACAGGGGCAACTAATGAAAAACTGTTTTTT. Translation: CASRITGATNEKLFF.

The sample holds one count of this clone. The chain is built from TRBV10-2 and TRBJ1-5, with TRBD1 matching over 8 bases. The CDR3 sequence is 14 residues long. The V segment lost 6 bases and the J segment 6 bases; nucleotides outside the gene matches: 7. From germline, CDR1 is WSHSY and CDR2 SAAADI. Here the CDR3 DNA reads TGCGCCAGCAGCGGGACAGGCGGTACTCAGCCCCAGCATTTT. This encodes CASSGTGGTQPQHF.